This T cell receptor beta chain is from a study of T cells after yellow fever vaccination. Regarding the study as a whole: Clones that expanded after primary vaccination mostly reappeared after the booster (over 95% CD4, 75% to 90% CD8).

One entry per CDR3 protein results from TCRdb running MiXCR on the 5' RACE reads. Of around 610,000 distinct CDR3 sequences listed, about 13% were seen once; the top ten hold around 15%. Regarding this clonotype: Its antigen is unknown.

Trimming cost V 7 bases and J 5 bases, with 15 bases left between them. CDR3 length: 14 amino acids. Germline lookup yields CDR1 MGHDK and CDR2 SYGVNS. The sequencing used PBMCs, collected on the day of the yellow fever booster vaccination. The chain carries TRBV25-1 and TRBJ2-1; D possibly corresponds to TRBD1 (6 bases). This receptor was obtained from a man younger than 45 who received the YFV17D yellow fever vaccine. The DNA for the CDR3 is TGTGCCAGCACAGGGCAGGGGTTCAACAATGAGCAGTTCTTC. It yields the protein CASTGQGFNNEQFF.